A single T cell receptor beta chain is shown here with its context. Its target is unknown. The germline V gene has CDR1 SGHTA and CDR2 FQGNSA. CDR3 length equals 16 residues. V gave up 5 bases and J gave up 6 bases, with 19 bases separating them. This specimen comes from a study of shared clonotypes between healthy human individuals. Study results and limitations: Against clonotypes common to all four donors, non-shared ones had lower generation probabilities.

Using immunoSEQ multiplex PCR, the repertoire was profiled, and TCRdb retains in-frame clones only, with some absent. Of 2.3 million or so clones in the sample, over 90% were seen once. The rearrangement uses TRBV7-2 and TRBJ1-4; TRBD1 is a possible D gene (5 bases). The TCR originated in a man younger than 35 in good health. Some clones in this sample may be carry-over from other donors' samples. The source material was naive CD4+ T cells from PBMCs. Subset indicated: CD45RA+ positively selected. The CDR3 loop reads CASSPIPRSRDEKLFF. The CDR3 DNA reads TGTGCCAGCAGCCCCATCCCGCGGTCCAGGGATGAAAAACTGTTTTTT.